The 16 T cell receptor beta chains below were found in one sample sequenced in a study of cytomegalovirus exposure and HLA in healthy donors. 60 Vbeta and 13 Jbeta primers were used in PCR. Sequencing was performed with immunoSEQ multiplex PCR; in TCRdb, only in-frame clones are kept and a portion is missing. This sample carries 130,000 to 150,000 clones, 80% of them seen once, and the ten largest clones take roughly 4.8%. The sequenced sample consisted of PBMCs. All receptors derive from a man aged 40-50 years in good health and CMV-seronegative.

The chain combines TRBV11-1 with TRBJ2-2; 8 nucleotides match TRBD1. Unmatched junction bases numbered 7, after V lost 4 bases and J lost 6 bases. CDR3 length: 15 amino acids. Per the germline V gene, CDR1 is SGHAT and CDR2 is FQDESV (reference sequence). CDR3 nucleotides: TGTGCCAGCAGCTCCCCAGGGGGCGCGGCCGGGGAGCTGTTTTTT. Residues: CASSSPGGAAGELFF.

J is TRBJ2-3 and V is TRBV7-9; 9 nucleotides match TRBD2. CDR1 and CDR2 from the germline V gene are SEHNR and FQNEAQ (reference sequence). The CDR3 covers 16 residues. V trimming: 7 bases; J trimming: 6 bases; junction bases outside the gene matches: 14. This CDR3 is CASIQKTAGGSDTQYF. Here the CDR3 DNA reads TGTGCCAGCATCCAAAAAACAGCGGGGGGCTCGGATACGCAGTATTTT.

The V call is TRBV9, the J call TRBJ1-6; D is uncertain. Germline assignment: CDR1 SGDLS and CDR2 YYNGEE. Trimming removed 0 bases from V and 10 bases from J, with 8 bases in between. CDR3 size: 13 residues. This CDR3 is CASSVEAMSPLHF. CDR3 DNA: TGTGCCAGCAGCGTAGAAGCCATGTCACCCCTCCACTTT. The full variable domain, with the rest looked up from reference TRBV9 and TRBJ1-6, is DSGVTQTPKHLITATGQRVTLRCSPRSGDLSVYWYQQSLDQGLQFLIQYYNGEERAKGNILERFSAQQFPDLHSELNLSSLELGDSALYFCASSVEAMSPLHFGNGTRLTVT.

The chain combines TRBV6-6 with TRBJ2-1; TRBD1 aligns across 7 bases. The V and J ends lost 0 bases and 5 bases, in that order; junction bases with no gene match: 7. Germline lookup yields CDR1 MNHNY and CDR2 SVGAGI (reference sequence). The CDR3 extends over 16 amino acids. The CDR3, as DNA: TGTGCCAGCAGTTACTCAAGAAAGGGGGCTGACAATGAGCAGTTCTTC. Translating gives CASSYSRKGADNEQFF.

V usage is TRBV9 and J usage is TRBJ1-1; D possibly corresponds to TRBD1 (5 bases). The CDR3 extends over 15 amino acids. CDR1 is SGDLS and CDR2 is YYNGEE in the germline V gene. The germline V and J ends were trimmed by 0 bases and 2 bases, with 11 bases remaining between them. The CDR3 spells CASSVAGHPNTEAFF. In DNA form, the CDR3 reads TGTGCCAGCAGCGTAGCCGGACACCCAAACACTGAAGCTTTCTTT.

DNA for the CDR3: TGCGCCAGTATTAAGGCAGGGGGCGTAGTCTATGGCTACACCTTC. Translated, it gives CASIKAGGVVYGYTF. The chain is built from TRBV10-1 and TRBJ1-2; 8 bases agree with TRBD1. Per germline, CDR1 WNHNN and CDR2 SYGVQD (reference sequence). The V segment lost 9 bases and the J segment 4 bases; nucleotides outside the gene matches: 13. The CDR3 is made up of 15 amino acids.

The chain employs TRBV7-3 and TRBJ2-3, with 10 bases identical to TRBD2. The CDR3 loop spans 16 amino acids. Germline V gene data show CDR1 as SGHTA and CDR2 as FQGTGA. Trimming cost V 5 bases and J 2 bases; bases outside gene matches: 7. The CDR3 bases are TGTGCCAGCAGCCCAAGCGGGGGGGGATTCACAGATACGCAGTATTTT. It is translated as CASSPSGGGFTDTQYF. Combining the CDR3 with reference TRBV7-3 and TRBJ2-3 gives the whole variable domain GAGVSQTPSNKVTEKGKYVELRCDPISGHTALYWYRQSLGQGPEFLIYFQGTGAADDSGLPNDRFFAVRPEGSVSTLKIQRTERGDSAVYLCASSPSGGGFTDTQYFGPGTRLTVL.

The chain combines TRBV9 with TRBJ2-1; 9 bases map to TRBD2. The CDR3 sequence is 15 residues long. From germline, CDR1 is SGDLS and CDR2 YYNGEE. Unmatched junction bases numbered 0, after V lost 0 bases and J lost 2 bases. Here the CDR3 reads CASSVASGAYNEQFF. CDR3 nucleotides: TGTGCCAGCAGCGTAGCTAGCGGGGCCTACAATGAGCAGTTCTTC.

This clone came up a few times. J is TRBJ2-1 and V is TRBV7-7; 8 nucleotides align to TRBD2. The CDR3 runs 13 residues. V was pared by 4 bases and J by 11 bases, with 7 bases of the junction left unmatched. The germline gives CDR1 SSHAT, CDR2 FNYEAQ (reference sequence). CDR3 sequence (DNA): TGTGCCAGCAGCTCGCTGACTAGCGCACAGCAGTTCTTC. It translates to CASSSLTSAQQFF.

This chain joins TRBV6-5 and TRBJ1-3; possible D gene TRBD1, 5 bases. Germline V CDR1 and CDR2: MNHEY, SVGAGI. V lost 9 bases to trimming and J lost 0 bases, with 9 bases between them. The CDR3 has 13 residues. CDR3: CASWTHSGNTIYF. The CDR3 DNA reads TGTGCCAGTTGGACACACTCTGGAAACACCATATATTTT.

V is TRBV7-2 and J is TRBJ2-7, with 7 nucleotides matching TRBD1. CDR3 length: 14 residues. Germline values: CDR1 SGHTA, CDR2 FQGNSA. Germline trimming cut 4 bases from V and 2 bases from J; bases unmatched to any gene: 5. CDR3: CASSYQGEPYEQYF. In DNA, the CDR3 is TGTGCCAGCAGCTACCAGGGGGAGCCCTACGAGCAGTACTTC.

This sequence joins TRBV7-2 and TRBJ2-3; perhaps TRBD1 as D (5 bases). CDR1 is SGHTA and CDR2 is FQGNSA in the germline V gene. The CDR3 length is 15 residues. Between the trimmed V and J ends, which lost 3 bases and 3 bases, there was a span of 13 bases. The CDR3 loop reads CASSLGRVGTDTQYF. CDR3 bases: TGTGCCAGCAGCTTGGGCAGGGTTGGTACAGATACGCAGTATTTT.

The chain joins TRBV29-1 to TRBJ1-2; D might be TRBD1 (6 bases). The V gene's germline CDR1 is SQVTM and CDR2 ANQGSEA. The CDR3 consists of 13 residues. V was pared by 5 bases and J by 0 bases, with 10 bases between. The DNA for the CDR3 is TGCAGCGTTACAGGGTCTGCTAACTATGGCTACACCTTC. Encoded protein: CSVTGSANYGYTF.

The chain is built from TRBV29-1 and TRBJ2-7; D is perhaps TRBD2 (5 bases). Germline CDR1 and CDR2: SQVTM and ANQGSEA. Trimming pared 6 bases from V and 2 bases from J, leaving 14 bases between. CDR3 length: 13 residues. CDR3 in amino acids: CSVRTGKTYEQYF. CDR3 DNA sequence: TGCAGCGTGAGGACGGGGAAGACCTACGAGCAGTACTTC.

The V and J genes are TRBV7-9 and TRBJ2-7, with D perhaps matching TRBD1 (6 bases). CDR1 and CDR2 (germline): SEHNR, FQNEAQ (reference sequence). The ends were cut back, 4 bases at V and 2 bases at J, with 9 bases in the middle. CDR3 length: 13 residues. This chain's CDR3 is CASSSGTPYEQYF. In nucleotides, the CDR3 is TGTGCCAGCAGCTCCGGGACACCCTACGAGCAGTACTTC.

The chain joins TRBV6-6 to TRBJ1-1; D not resolved. Trimming cost V 10 bases and J 0 bases, with 15 bases left between them. CDR3 length: 14 amino acids. CDR1 and CDR2 (germline): MNHNY, SVGAGI (reference sequence). CDR3 residues: CATTLGGMNTEAFF. In DNA, the CDR3 is TGTGCCACCACCTTAGGAGGAATGAACACTGAAGCTTTCTTT.